A single T cell receptor (beta chain) is shown here with its context. Germline V CDR1 and CDR2: LNHNV, YYDKDF (reference sequence). V lost 1 base to trimming and J lost 6 bases; unmatched junction nucleotides: 6. The CDR3 consists of 14 residues. Libraries were prepared by immunoSEQ multiplex PCR; TCRdb keeps only in-frame clonotypes and omits some of them. Of 210,000 or so clones listed, 82% were seen once; the top ten hold approximately 12%. The entry originates in a study of blood T cell repertoires in COVID-19. Sequenced sample: peripheral blood. The genes are TRBV15 and TRBJ2-7; 7 bases map to TRBD1. The receptor was isolated from a woman aged 40 to 49 with acute or convalescent COVID-19. CDR3 region: CATSRASGGTEQYF. CDR3 DNA: TGTGCCACCAGCAGAGCCTCAGGGGGTACCGAGCAGTACTTC.